The next 29 T cell receptor beta chains were all read from a single sample in a study of cytomegalovirus exposure and HLA in healthy donors. Primers for the PCR totalled 60 Vbeta and 13 Jbeta. Repertoires were generated with immunoSEQ multiplex PCR, while TCRdb's copy carries only in-frame clones and drops some. The table includes about 180,000 clones, around 81% detected once. Sequences were obtained from PBMCs. The receptors shown here come from a woman in her thirties in good health and CMV-seronegative.

This clone was counted a single time. The rearrangement links TRBV7-9 to TRBJ2-3; TRBD1 agrees at 8 bases. The germline V gene has CDR1 SEHNR and CDR2 FQNEAQ (reference sequence). J lost 1 base, V lost 5 bases, and 8 bases had no gene match. This CDR3 contains 16 residues. In DNA, the CDR3 is TGTGCCAGCAGCAACCGGGACAGGAGCGGCACAGATACGCAGTATTTT. It codes for CASSNRDRSGTDTQYF.

The J gene is TRBJ2-5, the V gene TRBV6-1, with 7 bases that match TRBD1. The J call may be incorrect, as the DNA end agrees better with TRBJ2-7. The CDR3 is 15 residues long. The V gene's germline CDR1 is MNHNS and CDR2 SASEGT. The CDR3 bases are TGTGCCAGCAAGCCCGTGACAGGGCCTACCTACGAGCAGTACTTC. Translation gives CASKPVTGPTYEQYF.

On this clone: The junction shows a germline mismatch at one end, possibly a read error. The rearrangement uses TRBV4-3 and TRBJ2-6, with 7 bases aligning to TRBD1. CDR3 length: 16 amino acids. Germline CDR1 reads LGHNA; CDR2 reads YSLEER. In DNA, the CDR3 is TGCGCCAGCAGCGACAGGGTTAAGCCTGGGGCCAACGGCCTGACTTTC. Translated, it gives CASSDRVKPGANGLTF.

J is TRBJ2-5 and V is TRBV6-5, with D unresolved. This CDR3 has 12 residues. Germline CDR1 is MNHEY and CDR2 is SVGAGI. Trimming cost V 7 bases and J 5 bases, with 11 bases left between them. The CDR3 DNA is TGTGCCAGCACTTCTTCCCGGGAGACCCAGTACTTC. This codes for CASTSSRETQYF.

The V gene is TRBV7-6, the J gene TRBJ1-1; 10 bases agree with TRBD1. The germline V gene has CDR1 SGHVS and CDR2 FNYEAQ. The ends lost 5 bases at V and 3 bases at J; junction bases unmatched: 3. The CDR3 is 14 amino acids. The CDR3: CASSPGTGDTEAFF. The CDR3 nucleotides are TGTGCCAGCAGCCCCGGGACAGGGGACACTGAAGCTTTCTTT.

The rearrangement joins TRBV19 to TRBJ2-4; TRBD2 might be the D (5 bases). Germline values: CDR1 LNHDA, CDR2 SQIVND (reference sequence). This CDR3 has 15 residues. The V end lost 2 bases, the J end lost 6 bases, and 14 bases lay between the germline ends. CDR3 nucleotides: TGTGCCAGTAGTATAAAGGCTACGGGATTAAACATTCAGTACTTC. Encoded protein: CASSIKATGLNIQYF. The full variable domain, completed using reference TRBV19 and TRBJ2-4, is DGGITQSPKYLFRKEGQNVTLSCEQNLNHDAMYWYRQDPGQGLRLIYYSQIVNDFQKGDIAEGYSVSREKKESFPLTVTSAQKNPTAFYLCASSIKATGLNIQYFGAGTRLSVL.

The chain joins TRBV28 to TRBJ2-5; 7 bases map to TRBD1. With 2 bases clipped from V and 4 bases from J, the junction kept 10 bases outside the gene matches. Germline assignment: CDR1 MDHEN and CDR2 SYDVKM. This CDR3 contains 16 residues. Written as DNA, the CDR3 is TGTGCCAGCAGTTTAGCCCGACAGGGATTTCGAGAGACCCAGTACTTC. It translates to CASSLARQGFRETQYF.

The chain carries TRBV6-6 and TRBJ1-6; 7 bases are shared with TRBD1. Germline V CDR1 and CDR2: MNHNY, SVGAGI (reference sequence). The CDR3 runs to 13 residues. V shed 8 bases and J 7 bases; nucleotides not matched to a gene: 5. Here the CDR3 DNA reads TGTGCCAGCTCAGGGACAGAGAATTCACCCCTCCACTTT. Translated: CASSGTENSPLHF.

CDR3 region: CASSYGTGNTGELFF. The CDR3 coding sequence is TGTGCCAGCAGCTACGGGACAGGAAACACCGGGGAGCTGTTTTTT. The rearrangement joins TRBV5-4 to TRBJ2-2; 8 bases line up with TRBD1. The CDR3 runs 15 residues. The V gene end was trimmed by 3 bases and the J gene end by 2 bases; junction bases not matched to a gene: 3. CDR1 and CDR2 (germline): SGHNT, YYREEE (reference sequence).

The table lists this clone with a count of one. V usage is TRBV10-1 and J usage is TRBJ1-1, with D possibly being TRBD1 (6 bases). Germline CDR1 is WNHNN and CDR2 is SYGVQD (reference sequence). This CDR3 comprises 15 residues. V was shortened by 2 bases and J by 6 bases, with 16 bases between the two germline ends. The DNA of the CDR3 is TGCGCCAGCAGTGAGAGCCCAACAGGGTTCGCTGAAGCTTTCTTT. Translation: CASSESPTGFAEAFF.

This clone was found a few times. The rearrangement uses TRBV6-5 and TRBJ1-2, with no clear D. Trimming took off 7 bases at V and 3 bases at J, with 6 bases between the two ends. Germline CDR1 is MNHEY and CDR2 is SVGAGI. The CDR3 is 11 residues long. The CDR3 coding sequence is TGTGCCAGCACGTCAGACTATGGCTACACCTTC. Its protein product is CASTSDYGYTF.

V and J are TRBV6-5 and TRBJ2-1; 9 positions agree with TRBD1. Germline lookup yields CDR1 MNHEY and CDR2 SVGAGI. The V segment lost 0 bases and the J segment 8 bases; nucleotides outside the gene matches: 5. This CDR3 is built from 15 residues. The CDR3 loop reads CASSYSRDRVHEQFF. DNA for the CDR3: TGTGCCAGCAGTTACTCTAGGGACAGGGTCCATGAGCAGTTCTTC.

This chain joins TRBV28 and TRBJ2-1; 7 bases are a match to TRBD1. J lost 12 bases, V lost 2 bases, and 10 bases had no gene match. This CDR3 spans 14 amino acids. Germline V gene data show CDR1 as MDHEN and CDR2 as SYDVKM. The DNA for the CDR3 is TGTGCCAGCAGTTTAACCGGGGACAGTAAATCGCAGTTCTTC. Translated, it gives CASSLTGDSKSQFF.

V is TRBV14 and J is TRBJ2-3; 9 bases map to TRBD1. V lost 4 bases and J lost 1; bases outside the gene matches: 0. Looked up from germline, CDR1 is SGHDN and CDR2 is FVKESK. The CDR3 is 14 amino acids. The CDR3 is CASSRTGGTDTQYF. The CDR3, as DNA: TGTGCCAGCAGCCGGACAGGGGGCACAGATACGCAGTATTTT.

The chain combines TRBV19 with TRBJ2-7, with D tentatively TRBD2 (6 bases). This CDR3 comprises 16 residues. The germline V gene encodes CDR1 LNHDA and CDR2 SQIVND (reference sequence). Trimming took off 0 bases at V and 5 bases at J, with 17 bases between the two ends. The CDR3 here is CASSIDRGIRAHEQYF. As DNA, the CDR3 is TGTGCCAGTAGTATAGATCGGGGGATCAGGGCCCACGAGCAGTACTTC.

This clone was seen just once. V usage is TRBV5-4 and J usage is TRBJ2-5, with 13 nucleotides matching TRBD2. With V trimmed by 4 bases and J by 5 bases, 8 bases remained unmatched. The CDR3 spans 16 residues. The germline gives CDR1 SGHNT, CDR2 YYREEE (reference sequence). CDR3: CASSATSGGAYETQYF. In DNA form, the CDR3 reads TGTGCCAGCAGCGCCACTAGCGGGGGGGCCTATGAGACCCAGTACTTC.

The sample holds one count of this clone. V gene TRBV5-6 combines with J gene TRBJ2-1, with D possibly being TRBD2 (6 bases). Germline V lookup: CDR1 SGHDT, CDR2 YYEEEE. V dropped 3 bases and J dropped 2 bases, with 12 bases sitting between them. The CDR3 contains 15 residues. CDR3 protein: CASSSGEAAYNEQFF. In DNA form, the CDR3 reads TGTGCCAGCAGCTCGGGAGAAGCGGCCTACAATGAGCAGTTCTTC.

This chain links TRBV19 with TRBJ1-4; D is possibly TRBD1 (6 bases). CDR3 length: 16 residues. Germline lookup yields CDR1 LNHDA and CDR2 SQIVND (reference sequence). The V gene lost 7 bases and the J gene lost 8 bases, with 23 bases spanning the gap. The CDR3 loop reads CASTILTTGGREKLFF. In DNA form, the CDR3 reads TGTGCCAGTACCATTCTAACGACAGGTGGGAGAGAAAAACTGTTTTTT.

The rearrangement uses TRBV5-1 and TRBJ2-7; D is perhaps TRBD2 (5 bases). From germline, CDR1 is SGHRS and CDR2 YFSETQ. Trimming took 1 base from V and 2 from J, leaving 13 bases between them. This CDR3 is built from 15 residues. The CDR3 loop is CASSLKPEEAYEQYF. The CDR3 bases are TGCGCCAGCAGCTTGAAGCCAGAGGAGGCCTACGAGCAGTACTTC. The complete variable domain, with remaining parts taken from reference TRBV5-1 and TRBJ2-7, reads KAGVTQTPRYLIKTRGQQVTLSCSPISGHRSVSWYQQTPGQGLQFLFEYFSETQRNKGNFPGRFSGRQFSNSRSEMNVSTLELGDSALYLCASSLKPEEAYEQYFGPGTRLTVT.

This chain joins TRBV4-2 and TRBJ2-2; 13 positions agree with TRBD2. The trim removed 1 base at V and 5 bases at J, leaving 4 bases unmatched. CDR1 is LGHNA, CDR2 YNFKEQ, per germline. The CDR3 length is 17 residues. The CDR3 sequence: CASSQGTSGSTTGELFF. CDR3 bases: TGTGCCAGCAGCCAAGGGACTAGCGGGAGTACGACCGGGGAGCTGTTTTTT.

The chain joins TRBV5-1 to TRBJ2-7, with 7 bases aligning to TRBD1. The CDR3 has 17 residues. CDR1 SGHRS and CDR2 YFSETQ come from the germline V gene. J lost 4 bases, V lost 3 bases, and 16 bases had no gene match. The CDR3 region has the DNA TGCGCCAGCAGCTCGGACGCTGAACAGGGGAACCAATACGAGCAGTACTTC. This gives the protein CASSSDAEQGNQYEQYF.

This rearrangement joins TRBV7-9 to TRBJ2-2; weak D call: TRBD2 (6 bases). V was clipped by 8 bases and J by 2 bases, with 12 bases between them. This CDR3 region has 14 residues. CDR1 and CDR2 from the germline V gene are SEHNR and FQNEAQ (reference sequence). The CDR3 DNA sequence: TGTGCCAGCTCAGGAGGGATTAACACCGGGGAGCTGTTTTTT. This gives the protein CASSGGINTGELFF.

The chain has TRBV6-1 and TRBJ2-3, with 10 bases matching TRBD2. CDR1 MNHNS and CDR2 SASEGT come from the germline V gene. V lost 5 bases, J lost 3 bases, and 5 bases stayed unmatched. This CDR3 is built from 15 residues. The CDR3 coding sequence is TGTGCCAGCAGTTCGGCTAGCGGGAGTACAGATACGCAGTATTTT. This sequence encodes CASSSASGSTDTQYF.

The chain carries TRBV19 and TRBJ1-2; tentative D call: TRBD1 (5 bases). CDR3 length equals 14 residues. V was pared by 3 bases and J by 4 bases, with 12 bases between. Germline V gives CDR1 LNHDA, CDR2 SQIVND (reference sequence). CDR3 bases: TGTGCCAGTAGTATCAATGCAGGGCCCTATGGCTACACCTTC. This codes for CASSINAGPYGYTF.

This chain connects TRBV5-4 to TRBJ2-1; TRBD1 matches 8 bases. The CDR3 runs to 17 residues. Germline V gene sequence: CDR1 SGHNT, CDR2 YYREEE (reference sequence). V dropped 7 bases and J dropped 3; count of bases not matched to a gene: 15. CDR3 in amino acids: CASAAPGQGANYNEQFF. The CDR3 bases are TGTGCCAGCGCCGCCCCAGGGCAGGGGGCAAACTACAATGAGCAGTTCTTC.

The CDR3 bases are TGTGCCTCAAAACAGGGGGCCTATGGCTACACCTTC. The encoded protein is CASKQGAYGYTF. This chain joins TRBV6-5 and TRBJ1-2; 9 nucleotides agree with TRBD1. This CDR3 contains 12 residues. Germline loops: CDR1 MNHEY, CDR2 SVGAGI. The J segment lost 4 bases and the V segment lost 11 bases, leaving 5 bases of the junction unmatched.

The V and J genes are TRBV6-1 and TRBJ2-1; D gene unclear. This CDR3 is built from 12 residues. V lost 7 bases, J lost 4 bases, and 8 bases lay in between. Germline CDR1 and CDR2: MNHNS and SASEGT. CDR3 DNA: TGTGCCAGCAATAAACAGTACAATGAGCAGTTCTTC. Translation: CASNKQYNEQFF.

The CDR3, as DNA: TGCGCCAGCAGCCATCGAGACGAGCAGTACTTC. Translated: CASSHRDEQYF. The rearrangement links TRBV4-3 to TRBJ2-7, with D uncertain. The CDR3 sequence is 11 residues long. Trimming removed 3 bases at V and 5 bases at J, with 5 bases between. Germline V gives CDR1 LGHNA, CDR2 YSLEER.

This clone has only one observation. The chain has TRBV7-2 and TRBJ1-2; no clear D. Germline assignment: CDR1 SGHTA and CDR2 FQGNSA. There are 14 residues in the CDR3. The V end was cut by 0 bases, the J end by 13 bases, with 18 bases between. The CDR3, as DNA: TGTGCCAGCAGCTTAGCTCTGAGAACAGCTCGCTTCACCTTC. It yields the protein CASSLALRTARFTF.